Each of the 8 T cell receptor beta chains below was sequenced from the same sample in a study of blood T cell repertoires in COVID-19. Clones were sequenced by immunoSEQ multiplex PCR, and TCRdb holds only the in-frame ones, with some missing. The sample includes 250,000 or so clones, around 84% of them seen just once. Sequencing was performed on peripheral blood. The receptors originated from a woman aged 40 to 55 who had recovered from COVID-19.

The rearrangement joins TRBV5-4 to TRBJ1-3; D possibly corresponds to TRBD1 (5 bases). V lost 0 bases and J lost 3, with 7 bases in between. The CDR3 is made up of 14 amino acids. The germline V gene has CDR1 SGHNT and CDR2 YYREEE (reference sequence). CDR3 nucleotide sequence: TGTGCCAGCAGCTTGGAGGGGTATGGAAACACCATATATTTT. Amino acid sequence: CASSLEGYGNTIYF.

The V and J genes are TRBV6-5 and TRBJ2-7, with no clear D. Trimming left V 4 bases short and J 3 bases short, with 16 bases between. Germline V lookup: CDR1 MNHEY, CDR2 SVGAGI. The CDR3 loop spans 15 amino acids. The CDR3 DNA follows: TGTGCCAGCAGTTCCTCCCTACCAACCTACTACGAGCAGTACTTC. It translates to CASSSSLPTYYEQYF.

The chain links TRBV7-3 to TRBJ2-2, with unresolved D. CDR1 and CDR2 from the germline V gene are SGHTA and FQGTGA. V lost 7 bases and J lost 5, with 11 bases in between. This CDR3 contains 13 residues. CDR3 coding DNA: TGTGCCAGCACCCTTTATAGTACCGGGGAGCTGTTTTTT. Amino acids: CASTLYSTGELFF.

The gene calls are TRBV5-4 and TRBJ1-2, with 10 bases fitting TRBD1. CDR3 size: 16 residues. V was pared by 2 bases and J by 8 bases, with 12 bases of the junction left unmatched. Germline CDR1 is SGHNT and CDR2 is YYREEE (reference sequence). CDR3 loop: CASSFSIGTGERGYTF. The CDR3 nucleotides read TGTGCCAGCAGCTTCTCGATAGGGACAGGGGAAAGGGGCTACACCTTC.

This sequence joins TRBV2 and TRBJ2-5; TRBD1 might be the D (6 bases). V was shortened by 6 bases and J by 1 base, with 9 bases between the two germline ends. Germline V gene data show CDR1 as SNHLY and CDR2 as FYNNEI. The CDR3 runs 13 residues. CDR3 region: CASSGTLQETQYF. CDR3 bases: TGTGCCAGCAGCGGGACACTCCAAGAGACCCAGTACTTC.

In this sample, this clone turned up many times. The rearrangement uses TRBV5-4 and TRBJ2-1, with 8 positions matching TRBD2. The CDR3 is 15 residues long. Trimming cost V 4 bases and J 7 bases; bases outside gene matches: 10. Germline V gene data show CDR1 as SGHNT and CDR2 as YYREEE (reference sequence). CDR3 in DNA: TGTGCCAGCAGCCTGGAGGATAGCGGGGTGAATGAGCAGTTCTTC. Translated, it gives CASSLEDSGVNEQFF. Using reference TRBV5-4 and TRBJ2-1 for the parts outside the CDR3, the full variable domain is ETGVTQSPTHLIKTRGQQVTLRCSSQSGHNTVSWYQQALGQGPQFIFQYYREEENGRGNFPPRFSGLQFPNYSSELNVNALELDDSALYLCASSLEDSGVNEQFFGPGTRLTVL.

The gene calls are TRBV12-3 or TRBV12-4 and TRBJ1-3; D is ambiguous. V was clipped by 7 bases and J by 3 bases, with 7 bases between them. The CDR3 has 12 amino acids. The CDR3 here is CASTLNGNTIYF. The DNA of the CDR3 is TGTGCCAGCACCCTAAATGGAAACACCATATATTTT.

The chain uses TRBV5-4 and TRBJ2-1, with 10 bases fitting TRBD1. The germline V gene encodes CDR1 SGHNT and CDR2 YYREEE (reference sequence). The CDR3 is 18 amino acids. J gave up 4 bases and V 0 bases, and 10 bases lay outside the gene matches. CDR3 protein: CASSLGTTGGARYNEQFF. CDR3 in DNA: TGTGCCAGCAGCTTGGGGACGACAGGGGGCGCCCGGTACAATGAGCAGTTCTTC. Full variable domain (missing parts from reference TRBV5-4 and TRBJ2-1): ETGVTQSPTHLIKTRGQQVTLRCSSQSGHNTVSWYQQALGQGPQFIFQYYREEENGRGNFPPRFSGLQFPNYSSELNVNALELDDSALYLCASSLGTTGGARYNEQFFGPGTRLTVL.